The source of this T cell receptor beta chain is a study of T cell clones after liver transplantation. CDR1 is SEHNR and CDR2 is FQNEAQ in the germline V gene (reference sequence). Unmatched junction bases numbered 4, after V lost 5 bases and J lost 3 bases. The CDR3 totals 15 residues. Only in-frame clones appear in the TCRdb table, and some are missing; sequencing was by immunoSEQ multiplex PCR. The sample has 8,400 or so clones, about four fifths seen once. The chain links TRBV7-9 to TRBJ2-2; 9 bases line up with TRBD1. The sequenced sample was CD8+ T cells from blood, obtained before liver transplant. This TCR derives from a human donor who received a liver transplant. CDR3: CASSRQGDHTGELFF. Here the CDR3 DNA reads TGTGCCAGCAGCCGACAGGGGGACCACACCGGGGAGCTGTTTTTT.